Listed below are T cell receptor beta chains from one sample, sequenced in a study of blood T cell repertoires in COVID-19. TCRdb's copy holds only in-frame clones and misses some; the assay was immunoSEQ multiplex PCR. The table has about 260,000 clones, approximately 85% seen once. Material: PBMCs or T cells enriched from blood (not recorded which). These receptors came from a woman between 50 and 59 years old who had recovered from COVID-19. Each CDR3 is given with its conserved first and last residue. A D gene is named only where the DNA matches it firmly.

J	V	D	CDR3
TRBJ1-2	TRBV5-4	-	CASSLTQGYGYTF
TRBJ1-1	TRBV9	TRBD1	CASSVGQGMNTEAFF
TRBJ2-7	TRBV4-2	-	CASSHNRRGPRDSEQYF
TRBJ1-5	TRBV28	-	CASRIQGKPQHF
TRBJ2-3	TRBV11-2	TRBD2	CASSLVAGGPTDTQYF
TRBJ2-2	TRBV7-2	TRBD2	CASSLAGLWVPGELFF
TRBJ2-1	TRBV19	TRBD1	CASRNQGASEQFF
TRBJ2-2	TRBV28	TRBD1	CASNRNTGTGGGELFF
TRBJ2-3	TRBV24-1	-	CATSDSVTDTQYF
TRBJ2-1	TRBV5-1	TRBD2	CASSLVISGRLDEQFF
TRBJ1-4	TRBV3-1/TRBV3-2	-	CASSYRGYGNEKLFF
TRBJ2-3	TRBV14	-	CASSQSSTGDTQYF
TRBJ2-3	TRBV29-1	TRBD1	CSVLVGWTGQQDTQYF
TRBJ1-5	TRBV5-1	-	CASSLSGGNQPQHF
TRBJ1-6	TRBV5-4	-	CASSRQADDAYNSPLHF
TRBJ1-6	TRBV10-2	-	CASSGQFNSPLHF
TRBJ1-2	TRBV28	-	CASMRQGQGLGYTF
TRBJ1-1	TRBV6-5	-	CASSYYRQFSKAFF
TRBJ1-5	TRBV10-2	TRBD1	CASSLQGGQPQHF
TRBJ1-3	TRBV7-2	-	CASSSTKAGNTIYF
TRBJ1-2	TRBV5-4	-	CASSHGGADYGYTF
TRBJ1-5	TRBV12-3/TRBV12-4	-	CASSSQWNQPQHF
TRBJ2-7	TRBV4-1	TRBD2	CASSQDSSGRASYGEQYF
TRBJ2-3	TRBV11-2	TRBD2	CASSGRLASTDTQYF
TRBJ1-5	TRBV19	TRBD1	CASNPDRQPQPQHF
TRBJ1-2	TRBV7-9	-	CASSPSRGYYGYTF
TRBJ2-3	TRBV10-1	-	CASSESGHGSDTQYF
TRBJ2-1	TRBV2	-	CASYLLNEQFF
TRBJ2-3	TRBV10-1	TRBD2	CASRASGGRSDTQYF
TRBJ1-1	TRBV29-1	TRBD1	CSVGKAGTGGNTEAFF
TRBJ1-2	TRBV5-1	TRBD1	CASSTDRDGGYTF
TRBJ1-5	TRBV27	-	CASSFIEGGQPQHF
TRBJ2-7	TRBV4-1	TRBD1	CASSHDRDYEQYF
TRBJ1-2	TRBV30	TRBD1	CASLDRVKRGYTF
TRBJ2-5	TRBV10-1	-	CARTRSLRIGVQETQYF
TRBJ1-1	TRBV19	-	CASSIVSGRVNTEAFF
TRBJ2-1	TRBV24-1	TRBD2	CATSDRTSGAGSYNEQFF
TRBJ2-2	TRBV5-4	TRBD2	CASSSGLAGGNTGELFF
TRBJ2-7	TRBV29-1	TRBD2	CSVEDGTSDTSYEQYF